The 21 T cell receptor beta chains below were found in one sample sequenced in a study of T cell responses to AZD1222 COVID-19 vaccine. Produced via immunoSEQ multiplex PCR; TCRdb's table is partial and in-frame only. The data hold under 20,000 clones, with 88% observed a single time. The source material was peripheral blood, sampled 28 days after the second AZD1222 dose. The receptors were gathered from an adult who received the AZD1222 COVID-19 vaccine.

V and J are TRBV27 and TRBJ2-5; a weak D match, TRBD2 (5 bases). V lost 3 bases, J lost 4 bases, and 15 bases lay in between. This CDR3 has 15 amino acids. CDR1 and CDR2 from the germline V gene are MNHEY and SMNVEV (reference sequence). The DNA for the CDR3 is TGTGCCAGCAGTTTTTCGGGGTGGAGAGGAGAGACCCAGTACTTC. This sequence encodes CASSFSGWRGETQYF.

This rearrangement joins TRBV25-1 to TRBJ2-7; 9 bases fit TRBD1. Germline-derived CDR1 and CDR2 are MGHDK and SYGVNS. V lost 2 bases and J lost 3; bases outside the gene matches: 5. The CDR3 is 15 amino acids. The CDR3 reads CASSETGTGFYEQYF. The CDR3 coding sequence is TGTGCCAGCAGTGAAACCGGGACAGGGTTCTACGAGCAGTACTTC.

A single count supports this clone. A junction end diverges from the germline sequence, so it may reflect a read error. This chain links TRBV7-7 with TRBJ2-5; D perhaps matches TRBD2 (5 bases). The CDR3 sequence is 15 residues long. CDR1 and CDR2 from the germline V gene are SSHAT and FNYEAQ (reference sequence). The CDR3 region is CASSLGAEPQETQYF. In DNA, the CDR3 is TGTGCTAGCAGCTTAGGAGCGGAGCCCCAAGAGACCCAGTACTTC.

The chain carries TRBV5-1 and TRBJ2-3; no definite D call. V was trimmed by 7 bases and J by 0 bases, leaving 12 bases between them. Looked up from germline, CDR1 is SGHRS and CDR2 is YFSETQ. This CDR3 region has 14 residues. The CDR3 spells CASGVGPSTDTQYF. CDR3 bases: TGCGCCAGCGGCGTAGGGCCGAGCACAGATACGCAGTATTTT.

The CDR3 protein is CASSPLRGGDTGELFF. The CDR3 DNA is TGTGCCAGCTCACCCCTCCGGGGAGGGGACACCGGGGAGCTGTTTTTT. The chain joins TRBV18 to TRBJ2-2, with 7 bases identical to TRBD2. CDR1 KGHSH and CDR2 LQKENI come from the germline V gene. This CDR3 is 16 amino acids long. Trimming took 3 bases from V and 3 from J; bases not matched to a gene: 7.

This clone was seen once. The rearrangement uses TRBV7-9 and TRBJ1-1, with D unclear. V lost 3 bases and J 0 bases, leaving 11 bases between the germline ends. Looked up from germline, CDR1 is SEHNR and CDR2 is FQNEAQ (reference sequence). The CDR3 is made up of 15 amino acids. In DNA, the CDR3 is TGTGCCAGCAGCTTGGCGGAAGCCGTGAACACTGAAGCTTTCTTT. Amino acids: CASSLAEAVNTEAFF. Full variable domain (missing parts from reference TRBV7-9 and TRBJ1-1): DTGVSQNPRHKITKRGQNVTFRCDPISEHNRLYWYRQTLGQGPEFLTYFQNEAQLEKSRLLSDRFSAERPKGSFSTLEIQRTEQGDSAMYLCASSLAEAVNTEAFFGQGTRLTVV.

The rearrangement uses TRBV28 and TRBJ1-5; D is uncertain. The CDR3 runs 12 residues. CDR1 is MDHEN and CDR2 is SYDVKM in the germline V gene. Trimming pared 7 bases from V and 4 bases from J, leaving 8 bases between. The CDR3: CASKGGNQPQHF. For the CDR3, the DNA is TGTGCCAGCAAGGGAGGTAATCAGCCCCAGCATTTT.

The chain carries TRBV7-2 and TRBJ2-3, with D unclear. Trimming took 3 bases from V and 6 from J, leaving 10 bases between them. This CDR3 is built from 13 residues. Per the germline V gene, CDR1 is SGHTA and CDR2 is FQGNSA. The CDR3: CASSLQMDDTQYF. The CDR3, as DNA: TGTGCCAGCAGCTTGCAGATGGACGATACGCAGTATTTT.

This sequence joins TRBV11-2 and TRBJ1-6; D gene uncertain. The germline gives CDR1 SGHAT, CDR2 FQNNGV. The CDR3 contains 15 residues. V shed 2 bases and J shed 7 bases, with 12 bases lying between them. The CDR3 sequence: CASSLSGQDNSPLHF. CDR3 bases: TGTGCCAGCAGCTTAAGTGGCCAGGACAATTCACCCCTCCACTTT.

CDR3 protein: CASSFRSRPSEQYF. CDR3 nucleotides: TGTGCCAGCAGTTTTAGGTCAAGACCCTCGGAGCAGTACTTC. The gene calls are TRBV27 and TRBJ2-7; the D is unclear. Trimming pared 3 bases from V and 7 bases from J, leaving 16 bases between. Germline values: CDR1 MNHEY, CDR2 SMNVEV (reference sequence). The length of the CDR3 is 14 residues.

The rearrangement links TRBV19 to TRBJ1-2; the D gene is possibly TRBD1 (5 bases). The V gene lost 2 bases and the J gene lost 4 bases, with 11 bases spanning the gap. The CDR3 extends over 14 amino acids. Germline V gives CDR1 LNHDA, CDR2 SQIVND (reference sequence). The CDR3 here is CASSISRDPYGYTF. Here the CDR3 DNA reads TGTGCCAGTAGTATATCTCGGGACCCCTATGGCTACACCTTC.

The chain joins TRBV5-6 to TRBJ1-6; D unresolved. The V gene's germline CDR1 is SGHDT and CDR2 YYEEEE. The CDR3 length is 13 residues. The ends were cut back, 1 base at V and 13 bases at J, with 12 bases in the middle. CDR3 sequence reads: CASSLPASGPLHF. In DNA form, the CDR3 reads TGTGCCAGCAGCTTGCCGGCCTCAGGTCCCCTCCACTTT.

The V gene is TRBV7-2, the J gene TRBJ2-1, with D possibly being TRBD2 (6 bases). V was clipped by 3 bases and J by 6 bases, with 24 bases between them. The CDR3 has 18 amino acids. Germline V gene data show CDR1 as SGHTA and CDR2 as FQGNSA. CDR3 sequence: CASSFRQTLLAFGNEQFF. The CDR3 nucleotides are TGTGCCAGCAGCTTTAGGCAGACGTTACTAGCCTTTGGCAATGAGCAGTTCTTC.

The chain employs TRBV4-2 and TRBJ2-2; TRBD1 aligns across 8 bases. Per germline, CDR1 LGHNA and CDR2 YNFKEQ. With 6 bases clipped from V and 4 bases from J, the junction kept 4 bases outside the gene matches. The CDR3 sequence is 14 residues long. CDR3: CASRRQGATGELFF. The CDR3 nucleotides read TGTGCCAGCAGGAGGCAGGGGGCCACCGGGGAGCTGTTTTTT.

DNA of the CDR3: TGTGCCACCAGTGGCCAGGGGTGGGACGAGCAGTACTTC. The encoded protein is CATSGQGWDEQYF. The J gene is TRBJ2-7, the V gene TRBV24-1, with a tentative D call TRBD1 (6 bases). The V and J ends lost 5 bases and 5 bases respectively, with 12 bases between them. Germline values: CDR1 KGHDR, CDR2 SFDVKD. CDR3 length: 13 amino acids.

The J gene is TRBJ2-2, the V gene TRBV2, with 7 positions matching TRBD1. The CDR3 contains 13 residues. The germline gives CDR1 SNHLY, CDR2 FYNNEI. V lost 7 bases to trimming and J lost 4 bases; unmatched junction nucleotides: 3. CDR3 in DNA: TGTGCCAGCAAAGGGGACAGCACCGGGGAGCTGTTTTTT. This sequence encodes CASKGDSTGELFF.

The CDR3 region has the DNA TGTGCCAGCAGTCCAAAGACTAGCTCCGCCCCGGGTGCGCAGTATTTT. Amino acids: CASSPKTSSAPGAQYF. The chain couples TRBV27 to TRBJ2-3; 7 bases fit TRBD2. The germline V gene encodes CDR1 MNHEY and CDR2 SMNVEV (reference sequence). J lost 10 bases, V lost 5 bases, and 18 bases had no gene match. The CDR3 is made up of 16 amino acids.

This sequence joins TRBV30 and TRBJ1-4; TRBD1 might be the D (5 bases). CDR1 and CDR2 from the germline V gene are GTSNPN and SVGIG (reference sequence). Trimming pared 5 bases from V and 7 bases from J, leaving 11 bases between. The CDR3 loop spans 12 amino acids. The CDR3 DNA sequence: TGTGCCTGGGACAGCAACCTTGAAAAACTGTTTTTT. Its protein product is CAWDSNLEKLFF.

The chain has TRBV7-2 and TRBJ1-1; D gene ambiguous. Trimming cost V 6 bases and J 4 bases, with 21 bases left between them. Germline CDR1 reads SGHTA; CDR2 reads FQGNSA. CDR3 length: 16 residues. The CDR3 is CASRLTVGLLGTEAFF. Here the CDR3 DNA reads TGTGCCAGCAGACTAACTGTCGGACTTTTGGGCACTGAAGCTTTCTTT.

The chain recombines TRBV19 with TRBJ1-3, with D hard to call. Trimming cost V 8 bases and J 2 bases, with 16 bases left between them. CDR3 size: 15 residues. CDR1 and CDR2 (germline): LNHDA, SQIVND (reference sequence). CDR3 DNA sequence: TGTGCCAGTGGGAGAGGAGGTAACCCTGGAAACACCATATATTTT. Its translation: CASGRGGNPGNTIYF.

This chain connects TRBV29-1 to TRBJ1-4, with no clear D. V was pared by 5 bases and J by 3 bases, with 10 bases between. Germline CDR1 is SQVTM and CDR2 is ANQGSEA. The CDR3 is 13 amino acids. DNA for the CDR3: TGCAGCGTTACCCAAGTGGCTAATGAAAAACTGTTTTTT. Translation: CSVTQVANEKLFF.